This T cell receptor (beta chain) was recovered during a study of long-term antiretroviral therapy in people with HIV. This clone came up a few times. Survey level was the resolution at which the v3.0 immunoSEQ assay ran. The repertoire was sequenced with immunoSEQ multiplex PCR; TCRdb's copy has only in-frame clones and lacks some. This sample has 20,000 to 30,000 clones, with more than 75% found just once. This receptor was identified in a man aged 40-55 years with HIV. This material consisted of unsorted PBMCs, taken 4.8 to 5 years after starting antiretroviral therapy.

In DNA, the CDR3 is TGTGCCACCAGCAGAGATCGAGGGTTTAGTGAAAAACTGTTTTTT. This sequence encodes CATSRDRGFSEKLFF. The chain uses TRBV15 and TRBJ1-4; D remains unclear. V dropped 0 bases and J dropped 7 bases, with 12 bases sitting between them. Per germline, CDR1 LNHNV and CDR2 YYDKDF (reference sequence). The CDR3 totals 15 residues.